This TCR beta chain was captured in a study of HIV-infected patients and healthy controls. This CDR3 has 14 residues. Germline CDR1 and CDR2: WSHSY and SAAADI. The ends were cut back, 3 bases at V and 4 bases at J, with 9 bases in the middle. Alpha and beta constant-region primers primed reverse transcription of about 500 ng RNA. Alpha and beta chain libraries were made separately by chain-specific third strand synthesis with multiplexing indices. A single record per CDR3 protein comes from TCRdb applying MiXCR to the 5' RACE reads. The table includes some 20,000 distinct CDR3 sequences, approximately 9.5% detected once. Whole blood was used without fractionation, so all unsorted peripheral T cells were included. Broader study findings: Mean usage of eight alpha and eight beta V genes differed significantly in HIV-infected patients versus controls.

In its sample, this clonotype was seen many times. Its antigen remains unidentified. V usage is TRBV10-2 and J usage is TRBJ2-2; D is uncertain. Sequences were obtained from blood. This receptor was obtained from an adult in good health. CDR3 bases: TGCGCCAGCAGTGACGGTTTTACCACCGGGGAGCTGTTTTTT. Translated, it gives CASSDGFTTGELFF.